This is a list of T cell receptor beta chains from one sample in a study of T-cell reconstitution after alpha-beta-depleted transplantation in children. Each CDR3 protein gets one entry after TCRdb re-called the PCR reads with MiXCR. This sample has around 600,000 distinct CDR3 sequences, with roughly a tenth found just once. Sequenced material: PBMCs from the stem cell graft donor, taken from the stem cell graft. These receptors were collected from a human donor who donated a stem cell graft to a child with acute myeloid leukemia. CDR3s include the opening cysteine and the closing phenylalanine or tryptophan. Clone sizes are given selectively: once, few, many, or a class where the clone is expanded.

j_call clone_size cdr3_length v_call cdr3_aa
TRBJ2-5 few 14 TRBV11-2 CASSNRLASETQYF
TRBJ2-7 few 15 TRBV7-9 CASSLPLGVDYEQYF
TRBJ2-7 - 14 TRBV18 CASSLGLLDYEQYF
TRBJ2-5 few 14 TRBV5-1 CASSFRQRQETQYF
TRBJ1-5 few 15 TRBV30 CACHPGRNSNQPQHF
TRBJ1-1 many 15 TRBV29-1 CSVPAGATGYTEAFF
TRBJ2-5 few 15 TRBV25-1 CASSGYRGLVETQYF
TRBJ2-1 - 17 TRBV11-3 CASSAGTSASSYNEQFF
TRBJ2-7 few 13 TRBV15 CATSREGTYGQYF
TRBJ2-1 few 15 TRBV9 CASSVQGATYNEQFF
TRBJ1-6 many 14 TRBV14 CASSPTLPGSPLHF
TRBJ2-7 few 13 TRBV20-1 CSASGQGAHEQYF
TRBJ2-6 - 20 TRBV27 CASSAQGQLYIGSGANVLSF
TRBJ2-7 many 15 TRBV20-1 CSAIVVAHRGREQYF
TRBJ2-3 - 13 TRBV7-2 CASSRDLPDTQYF
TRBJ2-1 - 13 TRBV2 CASREGMEYEQFF
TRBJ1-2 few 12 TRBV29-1 CSVEDSRWGYTF
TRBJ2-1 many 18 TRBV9 CASSTGLAGGSLYNEQFF
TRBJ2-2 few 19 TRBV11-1 CASSYPRTSGNTNTGELFF
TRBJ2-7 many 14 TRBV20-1 CSARDRGLSYEQYF
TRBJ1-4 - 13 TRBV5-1 CASMATGGEKLFF
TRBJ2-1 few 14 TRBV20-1 CGCSSYSRLDEQFF
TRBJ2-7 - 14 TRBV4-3 CASSQDLSLPEQYF
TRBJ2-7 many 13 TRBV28 CASSSGTPLQQYF
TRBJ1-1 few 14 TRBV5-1 CASSNSARNTEAFF
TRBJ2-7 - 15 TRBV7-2 CASSLGGQVAYEQYF
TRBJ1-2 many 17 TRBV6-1 CASSEASGGAQGYGYTF
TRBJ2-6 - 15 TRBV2 CASSDLYSGANVLTF